The source of this T cell receptor beta chain is a study of identical twins (dated by TCRdb to about 2016). Context from the whole study: TCR alpha and beta repertoires from monozygotic twins, unrelated adults of various ages and cord blood were deep-sequenced to test whether fetal clonotypes persist. To rule out contamination, replicate twin experiments were performed at different times with different library preparation protocols. What the authors observed across the whole study: Abundant cord blood beta clonotypes had fewer insertions, young adult naive repertoires showed a similar but weaker trend, and memory repertoires showed no such trend. In monozygotic twins, recombination models systematically underestimated out-of-frame TCR alpha sharing, but the models matched the sharing seen between unrelated individuals. Compared with coincidental sharing between unrelated individuals, out-of-frame TCR alpha sequences shared between twins showed an excess of sequences with low generation probability. Because the same donors could not be followed over many years, the conclusions relied on cross-sectional statistical analysis. Zero-insertion analyses could be partly confounded by invariant T cells such as MAIT and iNKT, although diverse VJ usage argued against such confounding for most clonotypes. The excess sharing between twins in beta out-of-frame sequences was weaker because fewer shared sequences reduced the signal-to-noise ratio.

Trimming removed 2 bases from V and 8 bases from J, leaving 9 bases between the germline ends. Looking up the germline V gene (reference sequence) yields CDR1 MNHNY and CDR2 SVGAGI. The CDR3 contains 13 residues, cysteine and phenylalanine counted. The DNA shown is the 39-base CDR3, in frame from base 1. Library preparation was by 5' RACE. Sequencing used an Illumina HiSeq 2000. Template switching introduced a universal primer binding site; the final cDNA contained a unique molecular identifier, enabling accurate counting of TCR cDNA molecules. Specific primers in the conserved constant-segment region were used to synthesize first-strand cDNA for TCR alpha and beta chains. Each cDNA library was double barcoded, with a SMART-Mk sample barcode plus Illumina barcodes, to control for contamination. TruSeq adapter sequences and Illumina sample barcodes were added in two successive PCR steps. The TCR alpha and beta cDNA libraries were sequenced on the Illumina HiSeq platform using custom primers. For the original study's pipeline: MiGEC processed the raw reads to extract unique molecular identifiers, while MiXCR was used to determine the CDR3 positions. Recombination models were inferred per individual with the repgenHMM and IGoR tools using an EM algorithm. Shared clonotype analysis was performed with the tcR package in R, normalizing sharing by the product of cloneset sizes. To study raw recombination without the effects of thymic and clonal selection, out-of-frame nonproductive sequences were analyzed. TCRdb trimmed public reads at Q25 via fastp, called clones via MiXCR and kept in-frame beta chains. Entries that share a CDR3 protein sequence are merged under the most common genes and DNA. These V and J calls originate from TCRdb's pipeline instead of the authors' own analysis. The sample yields fewer than 550,000 distinct CDR3 sequences; 13% to 15% were counted once. The ten top clones hold more than 0.4% of the sample.

Only healthy Caucasian donors were included. Three pairs of female monozygotic twins, all aged 18 to 29 years, were included in the twin cohort. Positive isolation kits from Invitrogen were used to isolate the CD4+ and CD8+ T cell populations. A remark on this clonotype: Its antigen is still unknown. No base quality values were provided; no much bigger clone lies one nucleotide off.

This same sample was also part of a study on yellow fever vaccine responses in identical twins. The other study reports the following: According to the authors, in identical twins the way T cells responded to vaccination appeared partly convergent and partly personalized. In the study, vaccine-responding T cell clones were precisely tracked in identical twins.

The source of this sequence is a woman younger than 30 in good health. The sequence is built from TRBV6-6 and TRBJ1-4; the D gene is not confidently resolved. Material for sequencing was CD4+ T cells sorted from blood. The CDR3 protein sequence reads: CASSYRREEKLFF. The nucleotide sequence is given as TGTGCCAGCAGTTACAGGAGGGAGGAAAAACTGTTTTTT.